The next 27 T cell receptor beta chains were all read from a single sample in a study of T cell changes during pregnancy in multiple sclerosis. TCRdb's copy holds only in-frame clones and misses some; the assay was immunoSEQ multiplex PCR. The repertoire consists of approximately 74,000 clones, with 70% to 90% occurring once and the leading ten covering approximately 3.4%. Material: peripheral blood, obtained before pregnancy. The receptor source for this set is a female donor with multiple sclerosis, enrolled in a pregnancy study.

The chain couples TRBV6-5 to TRBJ2-5; possible D gene TRBD1, 5 bases. This CDR3 contains 15 residues. The V end lost 5 bases, the J end lost 3 bases, and 16 bases lay between the germline ends. CDR1 is MNHEY, CDR2 SVGAGI, per germline. The CDR3 bases are TGTGCCAGCAGTGCCCAGGGTCTAGTGGAAGAGACCCAGTACTTC. This gives the protein CASSAQGLVEETQYF.

This sequence joins TRBV19 and TRBJ1-3; 7 bases agree with TRBD1. The CDR3 contains 13 residues. Trimming at V came to 6 bases and at J to 2 bases, leaving 1 base not matched to a gene. The germline V gene has CDR1 LNHDA and CDR2 SQIVND (reference sequence). DNA of the CDR3: TGTGCCAGTAGGGGGACAGCTGGAAACACCATATATTTT. Translated, it gives CASRGTAGNTIYF. Full variable domain (outside the CDR3, taken from reference TRBV19 and TRBJ1-3): DGGITQSPKYLFRKEGQNVTLSCEQNLNHDAMYWYRQDPGQGLRLIYYSQIVNDFQKGDIAEGYSVSREKKESFPLTVTSAQKNPTAFYLCASRGTAGNTIYFGEGSWLTVV.

This clone was counted a single time. V and J are TRBV5-4 and TRBJ2-7; D not resolved. The germline V gene encodes CDR1 SGHNT and CDR2 YYREEE (reference sequence). This CDR3 comprises 13 residues. The ends were cut back, 4 bases at V and 1 base at J, with 9 bases in the middle. CDR3 coding DNA: TGTGCCAGCAGCCTTTCAGTTTCCTACGAGCAGTACTTC. Protein sequence: CASSLSVSYEQYF.

This clone was counted a few times. This chain links TRBV7-9 with TRBJ2-7, with a weak D call TRBD1 (7 bases). The germline gives CDR1 SEHNR, CDR2 FQNEAQ (reference sequence). This CDR3 comprises 17 residues. The V end was cut by 1 base, the J end by 3 bases, with 19 bases between. The CDR3 sequence: CASSLVRRGTVYYEQYF. In nucleotides, the CDR3 is TGTGCCAGCAGCTTAGTAAGGAGGGGGACAGTCTACTACGAGCAGTACTTC. Together with reference TRBV7-9 and TRBJ2-7, the CDR3 gives the full variable domain: DTGVSQNPRHKITKRGQNVTFRCDPISEHNRLYWYRQTLGQGPEFLTYFQNEAQLEKSRLLSDRFSAERPKGSFSTLEIQRTEQGDSAMYLCASSLVRRGTVYYEQYFGPGTRLTVT.

V is TRBV27 and J is TRBJ2-7; 7 positions match TRBD1. The V gene's germline CDR1 is MNHEY and CDR2 SMNVEV (reference sequence). Unmatched junction bases numbered 3, after V lost 5 bases and J lost 2 bases. This CDR3 is built from 13 residues. CDR3 DNA: TGTGCCAGCAGTCCCGGACAGGCCTACGAGCAGTACTTC. Amino acid sequence: CASSPGQAYEQYF.

V usage is TRBV5-1 and J usage is TRBJ2-7; a weak D match, TRBD1 (6 bases). With 2 bases removed from V and 2 bases from J, the gap between germline ends came to 14 bases. The CDR3 covers 15 residues. The germline V gene has CDR1 SGHRS and CDR2 YFSETQ. The CDR3 reads CASSFQGGFPYEQYF. The CDR3 nucleotides read TGCGCCAGCAGCTTTCAAGGGGGATTTCCCTACGAGCAGTACTTC.

Only one count was recorded for this clone. V and J are TRBV27 and TRBJ2-7; tentative D call: TRBD1 (6 bases). This CDR3 is 15 amino acids long. Germline V lookup: CDR1 MNHEY, CDR2 SMNVEV (reference sequence). Trimming shortened V by 1 base and J by 4 bases, and 14 bases separated the two germline ends. The DNA of the CDR3 is TGTGCCAGCAGTTTATTGAGGGGGTCTAAGTACGAGCAGTACTTC. Encoded protein: CASSLLRGSKYEQYF.

This chain uses TRBV27 with TRBJ2-5, with TRBD2 identical over 8 bases. The CDR3 consists of 15 residues. CDR1 MNHEY and CDR2 SMNVEV come from the germline V gene (reference sequence). J lost 3 bases, V lost 6 bases, and 9 bases had no gene match. CDR3 protein: CASSRPGTSKETQYF. The CDR3 DNA follows: TGTGCCAGCAGCCGGCCCGGGACTAGTAAAGAGACCCAGTACTTC.

This chain links TRBV7-9 with TRBJ1-3, with D hard to call. In germline, CDR1 is SEHNR, CDR2 FQNEAQ (reference sequence). The V gene lost 6 bases and the J gene lost 0 bases, with 12 bases spanning the gap. The CDR3 is 15 amino acids. CDR3 sequence: CASRTSGGSGNTIYF. The CDR3 DNA reads as TGTGCCAGCAGGACCTCGGGAGGCTCTGGAAACACCATATATTTT.

CDR3 bases: TGTGCCAGCAGCCAAAACGATCTATTTTATGGCTACACCTTC. This gives the protein CASSQNDLFYGYTF. The V call is TRBV5-8, the J call TRBJ1-2; D is undetermined. Germline CDR1 SGHTS, CDR2 YDEGEE. Trimming took off 4 bases at V and 5 bases at J, with 15 bases between the two ends. The CDR3 is made up of 14 amino acids.

The J gene is TRBJ1-6, the V gene TRBV11-3; possible D gene TRBD1, 6 bases. The CDR3 has 14 residues. With 3 bases removed from V and 9 bases from J, the gap between germline ends came to 12 bases. Germline CDR1 is SGHNT and CDR2 is YENEEA. The CDR3 DNA sequence: TGTGCCAGCAGCTTCCGGGGGGCAAGTTCACCCCTCCACTTT. This gives the protein CASSFRGASSPLHF.

The chain couples TRBV19 to TRBJ2-5; the D gene is possibly TRBD1 (5 bases). Germline V gene lookup returns CDR1 LNHDA and CDR2 SQIVND (reference sequence). V was pared by 5 bases and J by 2 bases, with 9 bases between. The CDR3 extends over 13 amino acids. The CDR3 is CASSHQGQETQYF. In nucleotides, the CDR3 is TGTGCCAGTAGTCATCAGGGTCAAGAGACCCAGTACTTC.

The rearrangement uses TRBV7-2 and TRBJ2-6; tentative D call: TRBD2 (6 bases). V was pared by 2 bases and J by 0 bases, with 14 bases between. From germline, CDR1 is SGHTA and CDR2 FQGNSA. CDR3 length equals 18 residues. This chain's CDR3 is CASSLSSAGSSGANVLTF. CDR3 DNA sequence: TGTGCCAGCAGCTTATCATCAGCGGGTAGCTCTGGGGCCAACGTCCTGACTTTC.

V gene TRBV19 combines with J gene TRBJ1-4, with 7 bases that match TRBD1. The J segment lost 6 bases and the V segment lost 5 bases, leaving 3 bases of the junction unmatched. CDR1 is LNHDA and CDR2 is SQIVND in the germline V gene (reference sequence). The CDR3 runs to 13 residues. CDR3 bases: TGTGCCAGTAGTCTCGACAGGGATGAAAAACTGTTTTTT. It specifies CASSLDRDEKLFF.

J is TRBJ1-2 and V is TRBV30; 8 bases map to TRBD1. The CDR3 covers 14 residues. Germline V gene lookup returns CDR1 GTSNPN and CDR2 SVGIG (reference sequence). J gave up 6 bases and V 3 bases, and 9 bases lay outside the gene matches. The CDR3: CAWSRTGSWDGYTF. The CDR3 bases are TGTGCCTGGAGCCGGACAGGGTCTTGGGATGGCTACACCTTC. Full variable domain (missing parts from reference TRBV30 and TRBJ1-2): SQTIHQWPATLVQPVGSPLSLECTVEGTSNPNLYWYRQAAGRGLQLLFYSVGIGQISSEVPQNLSASRPQDRQFILSSKKLLLSDSGFYLCAWSRTGSWDGYTFGSGTRLTVV.

V usage is TRBV30 and J usage is TRBJ1-1; 7 bases are a match to TRBD1. V was pared by 5 bases and J by 13 bases, with 16 bases of the junction left unmatched. In germline, CDR1 is GTSNPN, CDR2 SVGIG (reference sequence). This CDR3 has 13 amino acids. The CDR3 spells CAWAAPQGIRFFF. Here the CDR3 DNA reads TGTGCCTGGGCCGCTCCACAGGGGATCCGTTTTTTCTTT.

V is TRBV9 and J is TRBJ2-1; D possibly corresponds to TRBD2 (6 bases). Trimming took 0 bases from V and 7 from J, leaving 14 bases between them. This CDR3 has 15 amino acids. Germline CDR1 SGDLS, CDR2 YYNGEE. DNA for the CDR3: TGTGCCAGCAGCGTAGGAGGGGCTGGGGGGAATGAGCAGTTCTTC. Its translation: CASSVGGAGGNEQFF.

The V gene is TRBV7-2, the J gene TRBJ1-2; D uncertain. V lost 7 bases to trimming and J lost 2 bases, with 17 bases between them. The CDR3 has 15 amino acids. Germline CDR1 reads SGHTA; CDR2 reads FQGNSA. CDR3 DNA: TGTGCCAGCACCTATTATTTTACGGGAAACTATGGCTACACCTTC. It yields the protein CASTYYFTGNYGYTF. Full variable domain (missing parts from reference TRBV7-2 and TRBJ1-2): GAGVSQSPSNKVTEKGKDVELRCDPISGHTALYWYRQSLGQGLEFLIYFQGNSAPDKSGLPSDRFSAERTGGSVSTLTIQRTQQEDSAVYLCASTYYFTGNYGYTFGSGTRLTVV.

This chain links TRBV28 with TRBJ2-3; 12 nucleotides match TRBD2. Germline CDR1 reads MDHEN; CDR2 reads SYDVKM. This CDR3 region has 17 residues. Trimming cost V 1 base and J 5 bases; bases outside gene matches: 7. The chain's CDR3 is CASSLSWPSGGVDTQYF. As DNA, the CDR3 is TGTGCCAGCAGTTTATCGTGGCCTAGCGGGGGGGTAGATACGCAGTATTTT. Full variable domain (missing parts from reference TRBV28 and TRBJ2-3): DVKVTQSSRYLVKRTGEKVFLECVQDMDHENMFWYRQDPGLGLRLIYFSYDVKMKEKGDIPEGYSVSREKKERFSLILESASTNQTSMYLCASSLSWPSGGVDTQYFGPGTRLTVL.

This clone came up a few times. CDR3 loop: CAWSPGMGNQPQHF. The CDR3 bases are TGTGCCTGGAGTCCAGGGATGGGCAATCAGCCCCAGCATTTT. The chain has TRBV30 and TRBJ1-5; D might be TRBD1 (5 bases). Per the germline V gene, CDR1 is GTSNPN and CDR2 is SVGIG (reference sequence). With 2 bases removed from V and 2 bases from J, the gap between germline ends came to 10 bases. This CDR3 comprises 14 residues. The whole variable domain, filled in from reference TRBV30 and TRBJ1-5, reads SQTIHQWPATLVQPVGSPLSLECTVEGTSNPNLYWYRQAAGRGLQLLFYSVGIGQISSEVPQNLSASRPQDRQFILSSKKLLLSDSGFYLCAWSPGMGNQPQHFGDGTRLSIL.

This sequence joins TRBV6-5 and TRBJ1-2, with D unclear. Deletions cut 2 bases from V and 7 bases from J, with 14 bases between. The CDR3 totals 14 residues. In germline, CDR1 is MNHEY, CDR2 SVGAGI. CDR3 DNA sequence: TGTGCCAGCAGTTACGCGGGGAGTATGGGTGGCTACACCTTC. Translated, it gives CASSYAGSMGGYTF.

The rearrangement joins TRBV2 to TRBJ2-2; D unresolved. CDR3 length equals 11 residues. V lost 9 bases and J 3 bases, leaving 5 bases between the germline ends. The germline gives CDR1 SNHLY, CDR2 FYNNEI. As DNA, the CDR3 is TGTGCCAGTACAGACACCGGGGAGCTGTTTTTT. Translation: CASTDTGELFF.

The genes are TRBV2 and TRBJ2-1; D possibly corresponds to TRBD1 (5 bases). V was cut by 6 bases and J by 0 bases, with 12 bases left in between. The CDR3 sequence is 15 residues long. The germline CDR1 and CDR2 sequences are SNHLY and FYNNEI. CDR3: CASSAQGSSYNEQFF. The CDR3 nucleotides read TGTGCCAGCAGCGCCCAGGGTTCCTCCTACAATGAGCAGTTCTTC. The whole variable domain, filled in from reference TRBV2 and TRBJ2-1, reads EPEVTQTPSHQVTQMGQEVILRCVPISNHLYFYWYRQILGQKVEFLVSFYNNEISEKSEIFDDQFSVERPDGSNFTLKIRSTKLEDSAMYFCASSAQGSSYNEQFFGPGTRLTVL.

This clone was recorded once. J is TRBJ2-5 and V is TRBV9; D is perhaps TRBD1 (6 bases). V was clipped by 0 bases and J by 4 bases, with 10 bases between them. CDR3 length: 14 amino acids. The V gene's germline CDR1 is SGDLS and CDR2 YYNGEE. The CDR3 DNA reads as TGTGCCAGCAGCGTAGGTAGAGGGGGAGAGACCCAGTACTTC. Encoded protein: CASSVGRGGETQYF.

The chain combines TRBV7-2 with TRBJ1-3; tentative D call: TRBD1 (6 bases). Germline V gene lookup returns CDR1 SGHTA and CDR2 FQGNSA. V was pared by 1 base and J by 5 bases, with 12 bases between. This CDR3 comprises 15 residues. CDR3 protein: CASSLEPGARNTIYF. DNA of the CDR3: TGTGCCAGCAGCTTAGAGCCAGGGGCTCGAAACACCATATATTTT.

Notes on this clone: Distinct nucleotide sequences in the sample also encode this CDR3. The CDR3 loop is CASSSGETQYF. DNA of the CDR3: TGTGCCAGCAGCTCCGGGGAGACCCAGTACTTC. The V call is TRBV11-2, the J call TRBJ2-5, with D hard to call. CDR3 length: 11 amino acids. Germline V gene lookup returns CDR1 SGHAT and CDR2 FQNNGV. Trimming left V 4 bases short and J 5 bases short, with 5 bases between.

The genes are TRBV6-1 and TRBJ1-1; 7 bases are shared with TRBD1. J gave up 0 bases and V 10 bases, and 5 bases lay outside the gene matches. The CDR3 covers 13 residues. The V gene's germline CDR1 is MNHNS and CDR2 SASEGT. CDR3 loop: CAMNRGLNTEAFF. The CDR3 coding sequence is TGTGCCATGAACAGGGGTTTGAACACTGAAGCTTTCTTT.